This T cell receptor beta chain comes out of a study of monozygotic twins with inflammatory bowel disease. General study points: The co-twins with IBD showed lower TCRbeta diversity (inverse Simpson) than their healthy siblings.

The TCR libraries each used total RNA (roughly 3,500 ng per library). Using eight separate reactions per sample, the authors generated cDNA. cDNA for TCRalpha and TCRbeta was amplified by nested PCRs of 15 to 20 then roughly 10 cycles. Reprocessing the 5' RACE reads, TCRdb reports a single entry for every CDR3 protein and omits DNA. Its clone listing holds about 130,000 distinct CDR3 sequences. The CDR3 is 15 amino acids. In germline, CDR1 is MNHNS, CDR2 SASEGT. Details on this clonotype: Antigen specificity is unknown.

The source material was blood. The sequence came from a human donor with ulcerative colitis or Crohn's disease, or a healthy co-twin of an affected twin (not recorded which). The J gene is TRBJ2-1, the V gene TRBV6-1. This CDR3 is CASSEPSHGFNEQFF.